Listed below are T cell receptor beta chains from one sample, sequenced in a study of shared clonotypes between healthy human individuals. Method: immunoSEQ multiplex PCR; TCRdb's copy keeps in-frame clones and lacks some. The repertoire has about 2.2 million clones, roughly 93% of them found once; the top ten carry about 1.7%. The sample was naive CD8+ T cells from PBMCs. These receptors were obtained from a man younger than 35 in good health. Some clones in this sample may be carry-over from other donors' samples. CDR3s include the opening cysteine and the closing phenylalanine or tryptophan. Each record gives: J gene, D gene, clone size, V gene, CDR3 DNA, CDR3 protein. D genes are given only for firm matches. The listing skips clone size in some rows; elsewhere it reads once, few, many or a size class.

j_gene: TRBJ2-1; d_gene: NA; abundance: NA; v_gene: TRBV19; CDR3nt: TGTGCCAGTAGTGACGGGACAACTTCCTACAATGAGCAGTTCTTC; CDR3aa: CASSDGTTSYNEQFF
j_gene: TRBJ2-3; d_gene: TRBD1; abundance: NA; v_gene: TRBV4-3; CDR3nt: TGCGCCAGCAGCCAACACCTGAGGCAGGGGGCTGATACGCAGTATTTT; CDR3aa: CASSQHLRQGADTQYF
j_gene: TRBJ2-7; d_gene: NA; abundance: NA; v_gene: TRBV27; CDR3nt: TGTGCCAGCAGTTTGGGACGAAGCTACGAGCAGTACTTC; CDR3aa: CASSLGRSYEQYF
j_gene: TRBJ2-1; d_gene: NA; abundance: NA; v_gene: TRBV30; CDR3nt: TGTGCCTGGAGTGTCGCTTCCGGCCATGAGCAGTTCTTC; CDR3aa: CAWSVASGHEQFF
j_gene: TRBJ1-1; d_gene: NA; abundance: NA; v_gene: TRBV5-8; CDR3nt: TGTGCCAGCAGCAAAATAATCATCGACACCATGAACACTGAAGCTTTCTTT; CDR3aa: CASSKIIIDTMNTEAFF
j_gene: TRBJ2-7; d_gene: NA; abundance: once; v_gene: TRBV7-6; CDR3nt: TGTGCCAGCAGCTTGGAGAGGGGCTCCCTGGGGGTCTACGAGCAGTACTTC; CDR3aa: CASSLERGSLGVYEQYF
j_gene: TRBJ1-2; d_gene: NA; abundance: NA; v_gene: TRBV19; CDR3nt: TGTGCCAGTAGAACACCGATTACTAACTATGGCTACACCTTC; CDR3aa: CASRTPITNYGYTF
j_gene: TRBJ1-1; d_gene: NA; abundance: few; v_gene: TRBV29-1; CDR3nt: TGCAGCGTTGAAAAACCCTTGAACACTGAAGCTTTCTTT; CDR3aa: CSVEKPLNTEAFF
j_gene: TRBJ1-1; d_gene: NA; abundance: NA; v_gene: TRBV5-4; CDR3nt: TGTGCCAGCAGCTTGGGTCCCGGAGAAGCTTTCTTT; CDR3aa: CASSLGPGEAFF
j_gene: TRBJ2-7; d_gene: NA; abundance: NA; v_gene: TRBV27; CDR3nt: TGTGCCAGCAGTTTAGGGAGCGGGCTTATCTACGAGCAGTACTTC; CDR3aa: CASSLGSGLIYEQYF
j_gene: TRBJ2-3; d_gene: TRBD1; abundance: once; v_gene: TRBV29-1; CDR3nt: TGCAGCGGGGGACAGGGACACACAGATACGCAGTATTTT; CDR3aa: CSGGQGHTDTQYF
j_gene: TRBJ2-7; d_gene: TRBD2; abundance: NA; v_gene: TRBV29-1; CDR3nt: TGCAGCCCCGGGACTAGCGGCTCCTACGAGCAGTACTTC; CDR3aa: CSPGTSGSYEQYF
j_gene: TRBJ2-3; d_gene: NA; abundance: NA; v_gene: TRBV2; CDR3nt: TGTGCCAGACAGGTACAGGGCACAGATACGCAGTATTTT; CDR3aa: CARQVQGTDTQYF
j_gene: TRBJ2-1; d_gene: NA; abundance: NA; v_gene: TRBV7-9; CDR3nt: TGTGCCAGCAGCTCAGGGGAGGGAATAAGCTCCTACAATGAGCAGTTCTTC; CDR3aa: CASSSGEGISSYNEQFF
j_gene: TRBJ2-7; d_gene: TRBD1; abundance: NA; v_gene: TRBV29-1; CDR3nt: TGCAGCGCTGTGGACAGGAGCTCCTACGAGCAGTACTTC; CDR3aa: CSAVDRSSYEQYF